Many counts were recorded for the clone carrying this T cell receptor beta chain. No antigen is known for it. The data belong to a study of T cells in Graves' hyperthyroidism and ophthalmopathy. Study outcomes and limitations: The model predicted ophthalmopathy a median around six months before onset.

The CDR3 regions of TCR beta were amplified from RNA transcripts. First-round RT-PCR targeting the TCR CDR3 was performed with the HTBI primer set. TCRdb re-called the multiplex PCR reads with MiXCR, one entry per CDR3 protein. The sample has 550,000 to 700,000 distinct CDR3 sequences, about half seen once. The germline gives CDR1 ENHRY, CDR2 SYGVKD. The CDR3 has 12 amino acids. The V gene lost 2 bases and the J gene lost 5 bases, with 6 bases spanning the gap. For the diagnoses, clinical symptoms, serum thyroxine and TRAb, thyroid ultrasound and orbital computed tomography were used. Sequencing was done on a sample of peripheral blood or thyroid tissue (not recorded which). The rearrangement uses TRBV10-3 and TRBJ2-5; D call uncertain. This TCR was recovered from an adult woman with Graves' disease, either hyperthyroidism or ophthalmopathy (not recorded which). CDR3 nucleotide sequence: TGTGCCATCAGTGAGCCGTGGGAGACCCAGTACTTC. Translation: CAISEPWETQYF.